The 28 T cell receptor beta chains below all came from one sample that was sequenced in a study of T cell repertoires in cytomegalovirus infection. MiXCR, applied by TCRdb to the reads, yields one record per CDR3 protein. The sample lists 150,000 to 180,000 distinct CDR3 sequences; less than 25% were seen once. Sample: PBMCs. The receptor source for this set is a human donor in good health (CMV status not recorded). Some clones in this sample may be carry-over from other donors' samples.

This clonotype turned up a few times. The chain is built from TRBV7-3 and TRBJ1-1; D gene ambiguous. In germline, CDR1 is SGHTA, CDR2 FQGTGA. Trimming removed 2 bases from V and 5 bases from J, with 12 bases in between. The CDR3 is 14 amino acids. CDR3 loop: CASSLPTVLTEAFF. The CDR3 DNA is TGTGCCAGCAGCTTACCAACGGTTTTGACTGAAGCTTTCTTT. Drawing the rest from reference TRBV7-3 and TRBJ1-1, the complete variable domain is GAGVSQTPSNKVTEKGKYVELRCDPISGHTALYWYRQSLGQGPEFLIYFQGTGAADDSGLPNDRFFAVRPEGSVSTLKIQRTERGDSAVYLCASSLPTVLTEAFFGQGTRLTVV.

As to this clonotype: Since a much larger clone is just one base distant, this may be a read error. This chain uses TRBV11-2 with TRBJ2-3; D might be TRBD1 or TRBD2, each matching 7 bases. Deletions cut 1 base from V and 3 bases from J, with 20 bases between. The germline V gene encodes CDR1 SGHAT and CDR2 FQNNGV. The CDR3 extends over 18 amino acids. This chain's CDR3 is CASSLVAGGTARTDTQYF. The DNA of the CDR3 is TGTGCCAGCAGCTTAGTGGCCGGGGGGACAGCCCGGACAGATACGCAGTATTTT.

This clonotype was seen repeatedly, ten times or more. J is TRBJ2-6 and V is TRBV7-2, with TRBD2 as a possible D gene (6 bases). The ends were cut back, 5 bases at V and 3 bases at J, with 8 bases in the middle. Per the germline V gene, CDR1 is SGHTA and CDR2 is FQGNSA. The CDR3 loop spans 14 amino acids. The CDR3 coding sequence is TGTGCCAGCAGCCCCGGGGGTGGGGCCAACGTCCTGACTTTC. Protein: CASSPGGGANVLTF.

J is TRBJ1-2 and V is TRBV20-1; tentatively, D is TRBD1 (5 bases). With 3 bases removed from V and 3 bases from J, the gap between germline ends came to 14 bases. The CDR3 runs to 14 residues. Germline V lookup: CDR1 DFQATT, CDR2 SNEGSKA (reference sequence). The CDR3 sequence is CSASTRVWDYGYTF. The CDR3 bases are TGCAGTGCTAGTACCAGGGTTTGGGACTATGGCTACACCTTC.

A few counts support this clonotype. The CDR3 sequence is CASSLAGLSNQPQHF. In DNA, the CDR3 is TGTGCCAGCAGTTTAGCGGGGTTGAGCAATCAGCCCCAGCATTTT. The chain employs TRBV12-3 or TRBV12-4 and TRBJ1-5; D is undetermined. This CDR3 region has 15 residues. Trimming shortened V by 0 bases and J by 1 base, and 7 bases separated the two germline ends.

This clonotype was counted a single time. Relative to the germline gene, one junction end is altered; a read error may explain this. The chain is built from TRBV11-2 and TRBJ2-7, with D tentatively TRBD1 (8 bases). The germline V gene encodes CDR1 SGHAT and CDR2 FQNNGV. This CDR3 region has 14 residues. The CDR3 sequence: CASSFSDRDYQQYF. CDR3 DNA sequence: TGTGCCAGCAGCTTTTCGGACAGGGACTACCAGCAGTACTTC.

The chain has TRBV6-2 or TRBV6-3 and TRBJ1-5; 7 nucleotides match TRBD1. V lost 6 bases to trimming and J lost 0 bases; unmatched junction nucleotides: 14. The CDR3 totals 18 residues. Germline V gene lookup returns CDR1 MNHEY and CDR2 SVGEGT. The CDR3, as DNA: TGTGCCAGCAGGCGTGGACAGGTCGGGGCATATAGCAATCAGCCCCAGCATTTT. It encodes CASRRGQVGAYSNQPQHF.

This clonotype was detected only a few times. The chain has TRBV7-9 and TRBJ2-7; 14 bases match TRBD2. V dropped 4 bases and J dropped 2; count of bases not matched to a gene: 10. Germline CDR1 reads SEHNR; CDR2 reads FQNEAQ (reference sequence). This CDR3 has 18 amino acids. The CDR3 DNA is TGTGCCAGCAGCTCCCCCGGGACTAGCGGGAGTCCGACCTACGAGCAGTACTTC. Its translation: CASSSPGTSGSPTYEQYF.

In this sample, this clonotype turned up many times. The V and J genes are TRBV7-2 and TRBJ1-1; D gene unclear. Germline assignment: CDR1 SGHTA and CDR2 FQGNSA. V was shortened by 1 base and J by 1 base, with 13 bases between the two germline ends. The CDR3 extends over 16 amino acids. CDR3 region: CASSLGYNTKNTEAFF. CDR3 DNA: TGTGCCAGCAGCTTAGGCTACAATACTAAGAACACTGAAGCTTTCTTT.

Ten or more counts support this clonotype. This rearrangement joins TRBV7-2 to TRBJ2-2; D is perhaps TRBD2 (6 bases). V lost 3 bases and J lost 2, with 10 bases in between. The CDR3 runs to 15 residues. Germline CDR1 and CDR2: SGHTA and FQGNSA. The chain's CDR3 is CASSFGGRNTGELFF. As DNA, the CDR3 is TGTGCCAGCAGCTTTGGAGGGCGAAACACCGGGGAGCTGTTTTTT.

The J gene is TRBJ2-3, the V gene TRBV23-1; D unclear. TRBV23-1 qualifies as an ORF whose function is uncertain. The germline V and J ends were trimmed by 7 bases and 2 bases, with 10 bases remaining between them. The CDR3 consists of 13 residues. The CDR3, as DNA: TGCGCCAGCATCAGACACCACACAGATACGCAGTATTTT. This codes for CASIRHHTDTQYF.

The chain links TRBV29-1 to TRBJ2-3; no clear D. CDR1 SQVTM and CDR2 ANQGSEA come from the germline V gene. Trimming removed 3 bases at V and 1 base at J, with 5 bases between. The CDR3 is 12 residues long. CDR3 coding DNA: TGCAGCGTTGAGTTCGGCACAGATACGCAGTATTTT. Protein: CSVEFGTDTQYF.

V usage is TRBV5-5 and J usage is TRBJ1-6; no firm D call. Trimming stripped 0 bases from V and 9 bases from J, with 13 bases between. Germline V CDR1 and CDR2: SGHKS, YYEKEE (reference sequence). This CDR3 region has 15 residues. CDR3 nucleotide sequence: TGTGCCAGCAGCTTGGATCCGGGTGAGGGTTCACCCCTCCACTTT. It specifies CASSLDPGEGSPLHF. Together with reference TRBV5-5 and TRBJ1-6, the CDR3 gives the full variable domain: DAGVTQSPTHLIKTRGQQVTLRCSPISGHKSVSWYQQVLGQGPQFIFQYYEKEERGRGNFPDRFSARQFPNYSSELNVNALLLGDSALYLCASSLDPGEGSPLHFGNGTRLTVT.

This clonotype was counted at least ten times. CDR3 sequence (DNA): TGTGCCAGCAGCACCAGAACTAGCGGCAATGAGCAGTTCTTC. Translating gives CASSTRTSGNEQFF. The chain links TRBV7-2 to TRBJ2-1, with 8 positions matching TRBD2. Germline lookup yields CDR1 SGHTA and CDR2 FQGNSA. The length of the CDR3 is 14 residues. Germline trimming cut 5 bases from V and 6 bases from J; bases unmatched to any gene: 6.

V gene TRBV28 combines with J gene TRBJ1-4; D possibly corresponds to TRBD1 (6 bases). CDR1 MDHEN and CDR2 SYDVKM come from the germline V gene. The CDR3 has 16 amino acids. Trimming stripped 3 bases from V and 2 bases from J, with 13 bases between. CDR3: CASSLLGGATNEKLFF. The CDR3 nucleotides read TGTGCCAGCAGTTTGTTAGGGGGAGCGACTAATGAAAAACTGTTTTTT.

Concerning this clonotype itself: It is likely a read error, because the conserved phenylalanine at the end of the CDR3 is missing. The chain recombines TRBV30 with TRBJ1-6, with a tentative D call TRBD1 (6 bases). The CDR3 is 14 residues long. CDR1 and CDR2 from the germline V gene are GTSNPN and SVGIG (reference sequence). The ends were cut back, 0 bases at V and 10 bases at J, with 13 bases in the middle. The CDR3 sequence: CAWSVGQNYSPLHL. Here the CDR3 DNA reads TGTGCCTGGAGTGTAGGACAGAACTACTCACCCCTCCACTTA.

This clonotype was recorded many times. The chain carries TRBV29-1 and TRBJ2-4; D is unclear. The CDR3 sequence is 13 residues long. Germline V lookup: CDR1 SQVTM, CDR2 ANQGSEA. Trimming removed 6 bases from V and 3 bases from J, with 12 bases in between. The CDR3 spells CSVYSAVKNIQYF. CDR3 bases: TGCAGCGTCTACAGCGCGGTCAAAAACATTCAGTACTTC. The entire variable domain, with the rest obtained from reference TRBV29-1 and TRBJ2-4, is as follows: SAVISQKPSRDICQRGTSLTIQCQVDSQVTMMFWYRQQPGQSLTLIATANQGSEATYESGFVIDKFPISRPNLTFSTLTVSNMSPEDSSIYLCSVYSAVKNIQYFGAGTRLSVL.

The rearrangement joins TRBV4-1 to TRBJ1-4, with 7 bases matching TRBD1. Germline CDR1 MGHRA, CDR2 YSYEKL. This CDR3 is 17 amino acids long. V was pared by 1 base and J by 4 bases, with 9 bases of the junction left unmatched. In nucleotides, the CDR3 is TGCGCCAGCAGCCAAGCCCCCCCCGGGACAGTTAATGAAAAACTGTTTTTT. It specifies CASSQAPPGTVNEKLFF.

Only a few counts were recorded for this clonotype. The rearrangement joins TRBV10-3 to TRBJ1-2; possible D gene TRBD1, 6 bases. The ends were cut back, 0 bases at V and 4 bases at J, with 9 bases in the middle. This CDR3 is 14 amino acids long. Germline V lookup: CDR1 ENHRY, CDR2 SYGVKD. In DNA form, the CDR3 reads TGTGCCATCAGTGAGTCGGGCAGGGGCTATGGCTACACCTTC. Amino acid sequence: CAISESGRGYGYTF.

In this sample, this clonotype turned up once. The V call is TRBV29-1, the J call TRBJ1-1; perhaps TRBD1 as D (5 bases). This CDR3 comprises 13 residues. The V end lost 5 bases, the J end lost 1 base, and 11 bases lay between the germline ends. Germline V CDR1 and CDR2: SQVTM, ANQGSEA. This CDR3 reads CSVLGGGNTEAFF. The CDR3 nucleotides are TGCAGCGTTTTGGGGGGTGGGAACACTGAAGCTTTCTTT.

V gene TRBV24-1 combines with J gene TRBJ2-2; D unclear. Germline CDR1 KGHDR, CDR2 SFDVKD. The CDR3 sequence is 13 residues long. The V and J ends lost 4 bases and 11 bases respectively, with 13 bases between them. For the CDR3, the DNA is TGTGCCACCAGTGACGCCTGGCATTCAGAGCTGTTTTTT. The encoded protein is CATSDAWHSELFF.

The chain couples TRBV7-6 to TRBJ2-3; weak D call: TRBD1 (6 bases). CDR3 length equals 17 residues. The germline gives CDR1 SGHVS, CDR2 FNYEAQ. V lost 4 bases and J 3 bases, leaving 20 bases between the germline ends. The CDR3 coding sequence is TGTGCCAGCAGCTCCCAGGGGTTAGCACCTGCAACAGATACGCAGTATTTT. It specifies CASSSQGLAPATDTQYF.

Concerning this clonotype itself: One end of the junction does not line up with germline, which may come from a read error. V usage is TRBV6-2 or TRBV6-3 and J usage is TRBJ2-1, with 10 bases that match TRBD1. Germline assignment: CDR1 MNHEY and CDR2 SVGEGT. The CDR3 is made up of 12 amino acids. CDR3 sequence (DNA): TGTGCCAGCAGTTCCGGGACAGGGGACATTCCCTTC. Amino acid sequence: CASSSGTGDIPF.

This clonotype was observed a few times. The gene calls are TRBV6-5 and TRBJ1-3, with D maybe TRBD1 (6 bases). The CDR3 contains 16 residues. Trimming cost V 6 bases and J 0 bases, with 15 bases left between them. Per germline, CDR1 MNHEY and CDR2 SVGAGI. The CDR3 DNA sequence: TGTGCCAGCAGCCGAGGAGACAGGTCCTCTGGAAACACCATATATTTT. It specifies CASSRGDRSSGNTIYF.

This clonotype was counted a few times. Here the CDR3 reads CASSFSYKPNYGYTF. CDR3 sequence (DNA): TGTGCCAGCAGTTTTTCTTACAAGCCGAACTATGGCTACACCTTC. This chain uses TRBV12-3 or TRBV12-4 with TRBJ1-2, with D unclear. CDR3 size: 15 residues. Trimming stripped 3 bases from V and 2 bases from J, with 13 bases between.

This clonotype appeared a few times. The V call is TRBV28, the J call TRBJ2-1; tentatively, D is TRBD1 (6 bases). The CDR3 loop spans 14 amino acids. Looked up from germline, CDR1 is MDHEN and CDR2 is SYDVKM. V gave up 10 bases and J gave up 4 bases, with 17 bases separating them. CDR3 region: CATIGGIIYNEQFF. CDR3 nucleotide sequence: TGTGCCACCATAGGGGGTATTATTTACAATGAGCAGTTCTTC.

This clonotype was seen a handful of times. The chain has TRBV29-1 and TRBJ2-7, with D unresolved. V shed 1 base and J shed 1 base, with 8 bases lying between them. Germline V gives CDR1 SQVTM, CDR2 ANQGSEA. CDR3 size: 13 residues. CDR3 in amino acids: CSVEATESYEQYF. The CDR3 DNA reads TGCAGCGTTGAAGCTACCGAGTCCTACGAGCAGTACTTC.

There are a few counts of this clonotype. In DNA form, the CDR3 reads TGTGCCAGCAGCCCAGATCGAATCACTGAAGCTTTCTTT. This encodes CASSPDRITEAFF. The chain joins TRBV7-3 to TRBJ1-1; D not certain. The CDR3 is 13 amino acids. Germline V gene data show CDR1 as SGHTA and CDR2 as FQGTGA. V was cut by 5 bases and J by 4 bases, with 11 bases left in between.